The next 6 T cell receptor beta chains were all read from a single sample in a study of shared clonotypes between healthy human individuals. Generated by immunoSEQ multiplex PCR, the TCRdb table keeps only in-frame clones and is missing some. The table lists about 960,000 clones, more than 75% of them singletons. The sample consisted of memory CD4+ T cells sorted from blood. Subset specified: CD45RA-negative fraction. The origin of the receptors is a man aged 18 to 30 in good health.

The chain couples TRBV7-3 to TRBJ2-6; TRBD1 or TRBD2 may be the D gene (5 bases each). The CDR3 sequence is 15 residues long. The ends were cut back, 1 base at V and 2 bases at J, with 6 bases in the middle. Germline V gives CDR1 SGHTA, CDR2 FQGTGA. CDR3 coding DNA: TGTGCCAGCAGCTTAATGGGGGCTGGGGCCAACGTCCTGACTTTC. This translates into CASSLMGAGANVLTF.

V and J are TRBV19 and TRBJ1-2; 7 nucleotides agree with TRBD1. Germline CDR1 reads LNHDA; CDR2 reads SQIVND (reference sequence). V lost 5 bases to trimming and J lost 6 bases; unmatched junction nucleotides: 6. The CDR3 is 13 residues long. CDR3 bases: TGTGCCAGTAGTCCACAGGGGAGGAATGGCTACACCTTC. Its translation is CASSPQGRNGYTF.

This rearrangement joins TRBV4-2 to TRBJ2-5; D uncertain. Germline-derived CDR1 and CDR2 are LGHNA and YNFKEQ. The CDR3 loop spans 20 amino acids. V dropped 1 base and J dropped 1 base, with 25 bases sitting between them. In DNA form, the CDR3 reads TGTGCCAGCAGCCAAGGGAACCCCCCAACCTCACCCAGACGCCAAGAGACCCAGTACTTC. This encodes CASSQGNPPTSPRRQETQYF.

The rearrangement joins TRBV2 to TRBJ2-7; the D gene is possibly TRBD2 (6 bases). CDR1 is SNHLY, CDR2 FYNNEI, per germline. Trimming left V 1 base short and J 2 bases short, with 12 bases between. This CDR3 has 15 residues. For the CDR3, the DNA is TGTGCCAGCAGTGAAGGAGGAGCGGGTACCTACGAGCAGTACTTC. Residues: CASSEGGAGTYEQYF.

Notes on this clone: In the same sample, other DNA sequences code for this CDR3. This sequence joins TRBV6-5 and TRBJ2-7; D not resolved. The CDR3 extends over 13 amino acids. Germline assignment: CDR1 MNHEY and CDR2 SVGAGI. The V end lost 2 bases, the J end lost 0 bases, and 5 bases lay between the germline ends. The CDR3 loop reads CASSYPGSYEQYF. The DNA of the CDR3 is TGTGCCAGCAGTTACCCAGGCTCCTACGAGCAGTACTTC.

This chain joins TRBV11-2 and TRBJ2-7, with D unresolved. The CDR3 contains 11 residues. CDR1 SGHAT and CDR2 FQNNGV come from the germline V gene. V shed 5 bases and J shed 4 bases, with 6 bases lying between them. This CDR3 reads CASSHEYEQYF. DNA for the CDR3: TGTGCCAGCAGCCATGAATACGAGCAGTACTTC.